The clone carrying this TCR beta chain has ten or more counts. The CDR3 extends over 12 amino acids. Trimming removed 6 bases from V and 5 bases from J, with 14 bases in between. CDR1 and CDR2 from the germline V gene are SQVTM and ANQGSEA. From the reads, TCRdb called clonotypes with MiXCR, one entry per CDR3 protein. The sample lists tens of thousands of distinct CDR3 sequences, approximately 3.6% occurring once. The sample originates from a study of T cell repertoires in cytomegalovirus infection. This sequence was found in a human donor in good health (CMV status not recorded). Some clones in this sample may be carry-over from other donors' samples. Sequencing was carried out using PBMCs. V and J are TRBV29-1 and TRBJ2-7, with D possibly being TRBD2 (5 bases). CDR3 sequence reads: CSVAAPVDEQYF. As DNA, the CDR3 is TGCAGCGTAGCGGCCCCGGTCGACGAGCAGTACTTC.